This T cell receptor (beta chain) is from a study of shared clonotypes between healthy human individuals. About the research overall: The cohort had a couple of women and three men, ages 18 to 49. Each donor had three CD4 naive, three CD4 memory, two CD8 naive and one CD8 memory plate. Regarding the study as a whole: A few donors had about 5% of their naive CD4 clonotypes in common.

Some clones are missing from TCRdb's copy, which holds only in-frame ones; the method was immunoSEQ multiplex PCR. The sample carries about 680,000 clones, around 90% recorded once. CDR3 length equals 16 residues. In germline, CDR1 is MDHEN, CDR2 SYDVKM. V lost 3 bases, J lost 5 bases, and 5 bases stayed unmatched. The sample holds one count of this clone. Its cognate antigen is unknown. Naive CD8 cells lacked CD45RO and underwent positive selection for CCR7, leaving out terminally differentiated effector memory CD45RA+ cells. Sequenced input: naive CD8+ T cells sorted from blood. The rearrangement joins TRBV28 to TRBJ2-1; 12 nucleotides match TRBD2. The receptor was isolated from a man younger than 45 in good health. The CDR3 is CASSFVTSGRDNEQFF. CDR3 DNA sequence: TGTGCCAGCAGTTTCGTGACTAGCGGGAGAGACAATGAGCAGTTCTTC.